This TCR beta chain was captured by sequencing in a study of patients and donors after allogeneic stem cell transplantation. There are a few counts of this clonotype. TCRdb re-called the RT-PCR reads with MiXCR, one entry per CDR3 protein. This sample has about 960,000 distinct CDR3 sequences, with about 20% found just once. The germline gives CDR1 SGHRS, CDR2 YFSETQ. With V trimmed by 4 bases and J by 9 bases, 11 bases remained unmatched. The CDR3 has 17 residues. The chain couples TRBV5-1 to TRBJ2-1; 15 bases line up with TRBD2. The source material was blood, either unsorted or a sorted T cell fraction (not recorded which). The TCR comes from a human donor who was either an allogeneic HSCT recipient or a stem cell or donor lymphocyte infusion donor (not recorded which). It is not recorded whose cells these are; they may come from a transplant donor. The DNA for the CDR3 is TGCGCCAGCAGCCAGGTCCGTCCGGGACTAGCGGGAGGTGAGCAGTTCTTC. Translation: CASSQVRPGLAGGEQFF.